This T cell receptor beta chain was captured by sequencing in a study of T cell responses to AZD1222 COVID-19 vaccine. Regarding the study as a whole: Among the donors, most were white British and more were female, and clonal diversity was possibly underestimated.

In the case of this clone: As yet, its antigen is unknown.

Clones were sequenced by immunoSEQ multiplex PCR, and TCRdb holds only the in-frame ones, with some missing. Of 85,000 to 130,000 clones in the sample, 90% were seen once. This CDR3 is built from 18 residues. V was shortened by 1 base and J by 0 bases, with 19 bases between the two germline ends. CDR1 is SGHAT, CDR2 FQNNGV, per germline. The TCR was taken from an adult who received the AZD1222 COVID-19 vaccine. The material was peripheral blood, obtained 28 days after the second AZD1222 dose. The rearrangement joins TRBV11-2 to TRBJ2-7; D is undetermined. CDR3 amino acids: CASSLGPSTGLTSYEQYF. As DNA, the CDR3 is TGTGCCAGCAGCTTAGGACCCTCGACCGGTCTGACCTCCTACGAGCAGTACTTC. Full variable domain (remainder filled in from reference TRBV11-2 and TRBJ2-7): EAGVAQSPRYKIIEKRQSVAFWCNPISGHATLYWYQQILGQGPKLLIQFQNNGVVDDSQLPKDRFSAERLKGVDSTLKIQPAKLEDSAVYLCASSLGPSTGLTSYEQYFGPGTRLTVT.